The source of this TCR beta chain is a study of response to subunit inactivated influenza vaccine. Study-wide findings and caveats: After each seasonal influenza vaccination, few new T cells are recruited, the authors suggested.

This clonotype was detected only a few times. Its target is unknown. TCRdb re-analysed the RT-PCR reads in MiXCR, keeping a single row per CDR3 protein. The table has some 500,000 distinct CDR3 sequences, 16% seen once. With 1 base removed from V and 1 base from J, the gap between germline ends came to 11 bases. The CDR3 length is 16 residues. The germline V gene has CDR1 SGDLS and CDR2 YYNGEE. The V gene is TRBV9, the J gene TRBJ2-2; D gene unclear. This clonotype originated in a man between 45 and 75 years old who received an inactivated influenza vaccine. The source material was CD4+ T cells sorted from PBMCs, sampled about 24 months after vaccination. The CDR3 reads CASSVSGRQNTGELFF. For the CDR3, the DNA is TGTGCCAGCAGCGTATCTGGCAGGCAGAACACCGGGGAGCTGTTTTTT.